The 2 T cell receptor beta chains below were found in one sample sequenced in a study of blood T cell repertoires in COVID-19. TCRdb's table, derived via immunoSEQ multiplex PCR, lists solely in-frame clones and lacks some. Among roughly 200,000 clones listed, roughly 85% were seen once. Source material: PBMCs or T cells enriched from blood (not recorded which). These receptors were obtained from a man aged 35-49 years who had recovered from COVID-19.

The gene calls are TRBV27 and TRBJ1-1; D is uncertain. CDR3 length equals 14 residues. V was clipped by 5 bases and J by 9 bases, with 19 bases between them. CDR1 is MNHEY and CDR2 is SMNVEV in the germline V gene (reference sequence). The chain's CDR3 is CASSTHEGGGKAFF. The CDR3 DNA follows: TGTGCCAGCAGTACCCATGAGGGCGGAGGTAAAGCTTTCTTT.

J is TRBJ1-5 and V is TRBV19, with 8 bases that match TRBD1. This CDR3 contains 17 residues. The germline V gene encodes CDR1 LNHDA and CDR2 SQIVND (reference sequence). Trimming removed 1 base from V and 7 bases from J; junction bases left unmatched: 12. For the CDR3, the DNA is TGTGCCAGTAGTATAGTTTTTCGGACAGGGCACTTCCAGCCCCAGCATTTT. It encodes CASSIVFRTGHFQPQHF.